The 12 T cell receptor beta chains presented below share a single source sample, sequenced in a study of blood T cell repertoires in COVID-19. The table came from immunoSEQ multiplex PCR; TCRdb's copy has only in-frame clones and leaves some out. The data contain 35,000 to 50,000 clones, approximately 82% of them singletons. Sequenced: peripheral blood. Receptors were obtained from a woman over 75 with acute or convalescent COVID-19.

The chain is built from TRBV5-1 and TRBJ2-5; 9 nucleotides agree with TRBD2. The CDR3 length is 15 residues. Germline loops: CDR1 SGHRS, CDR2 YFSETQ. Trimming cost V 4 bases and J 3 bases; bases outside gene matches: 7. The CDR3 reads CASSPFLAGEETQYF. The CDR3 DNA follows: TGCGCCAGCAGCCCATTTTTAGCGGGGGAAGAGACCCAGTACTTC.

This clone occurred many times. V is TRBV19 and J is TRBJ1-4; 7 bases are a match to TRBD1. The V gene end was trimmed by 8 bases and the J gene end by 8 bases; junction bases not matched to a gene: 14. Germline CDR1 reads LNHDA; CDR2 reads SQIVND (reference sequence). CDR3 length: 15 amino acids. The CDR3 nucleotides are TGTGCCAGTTCCGCCCGTTACAGGGGTTACGAAAAACTGTTTTTT. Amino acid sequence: CASSARYRGYEKLFF.

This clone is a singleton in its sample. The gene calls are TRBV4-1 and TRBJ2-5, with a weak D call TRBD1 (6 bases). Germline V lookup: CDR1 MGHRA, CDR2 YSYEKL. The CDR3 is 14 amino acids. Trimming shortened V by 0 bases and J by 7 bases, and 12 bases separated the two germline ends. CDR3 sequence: CASSQDLGQRTQYF. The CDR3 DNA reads TGCGCCAGCAGCCAAGATTTAGGACAGCGGACCCAGTACTTC.

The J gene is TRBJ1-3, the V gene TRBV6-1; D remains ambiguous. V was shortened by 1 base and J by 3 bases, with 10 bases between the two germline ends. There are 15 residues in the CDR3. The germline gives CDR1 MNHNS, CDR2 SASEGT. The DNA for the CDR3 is TGTGCCAGCAGTGAAGTTTCCAGCGTTGGAAACACCATATATTTT. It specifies CASSEVSSVGNTIYF.

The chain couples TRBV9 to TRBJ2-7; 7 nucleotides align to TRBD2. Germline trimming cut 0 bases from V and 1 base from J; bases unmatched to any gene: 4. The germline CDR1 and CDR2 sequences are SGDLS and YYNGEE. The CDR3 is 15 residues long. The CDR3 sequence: CASSVVRRESYEQYF. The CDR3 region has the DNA TGTGCCAGCAGCGTAGTCAGGCGGGAGTCCTACGAGCAGTACTTC.

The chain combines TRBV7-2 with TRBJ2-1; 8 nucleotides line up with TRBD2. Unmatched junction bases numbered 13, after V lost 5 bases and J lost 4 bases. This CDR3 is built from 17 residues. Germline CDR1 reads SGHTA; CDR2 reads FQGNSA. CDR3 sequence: CASSPRHGAGGYNEQFF. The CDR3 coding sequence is TGTGCCAGCAGCCCCCGCCATGGGGCGGGGGGTTACAATGAGCAGTTCTTC.

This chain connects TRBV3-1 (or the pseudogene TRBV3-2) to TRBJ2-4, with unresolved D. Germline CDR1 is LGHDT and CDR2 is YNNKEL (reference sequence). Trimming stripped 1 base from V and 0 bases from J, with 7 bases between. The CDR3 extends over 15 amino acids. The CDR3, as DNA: TGTGCCAGCAGCCAAGCCCCCTTAGCCAAAAACATTCAGTACTTC. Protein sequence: CASSQAPLAKNIQYF.

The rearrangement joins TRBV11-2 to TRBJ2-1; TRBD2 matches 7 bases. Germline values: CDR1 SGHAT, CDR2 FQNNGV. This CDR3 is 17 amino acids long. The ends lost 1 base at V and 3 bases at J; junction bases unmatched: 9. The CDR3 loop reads CASSLVRGGVRYNEQFF. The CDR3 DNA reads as TGTGCCAGCAGCTTAGTGCGGGGAGGGGTCCGCTACAATGAGCAGTTCTTC.

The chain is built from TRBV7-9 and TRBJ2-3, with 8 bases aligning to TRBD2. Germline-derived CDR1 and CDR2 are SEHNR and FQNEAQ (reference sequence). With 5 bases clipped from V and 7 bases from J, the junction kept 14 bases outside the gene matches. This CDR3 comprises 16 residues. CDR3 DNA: TGTGCCAGCAGCCCACAATCGGGGGGGGAACTAAATACGCAGTATTTT. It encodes CASSPQSGGELNTQYF.

The CDR3 coding sequence is TGCGCCAGCAGCTTGGTTCCCCAGGGACTAGCGGGGGGGCAAGAGACCCAGTACTTC. Translating gives CASSLVPQGLAGGQETQYF. J is TRBJ2-5 and V is TRBV5-1, with 16 nucleotides matching TRBD2. The J segment lost 2 bases and the V segment lost 0 bases, leaving 7 bases of the junction unmatched. The V gene's germline CDR1 is SGHRS and CDR2 YFSETQ. The CDR3 sequence is 19 residues long.

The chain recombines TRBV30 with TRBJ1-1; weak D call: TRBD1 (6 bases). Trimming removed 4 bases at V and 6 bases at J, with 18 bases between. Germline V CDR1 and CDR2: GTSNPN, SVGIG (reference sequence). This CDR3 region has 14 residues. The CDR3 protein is CAWNNIQGLAEAFF. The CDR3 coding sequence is TGTGCCTGGAACAACATACAGGGTTTGGCTGAAGCTTTCTTT.

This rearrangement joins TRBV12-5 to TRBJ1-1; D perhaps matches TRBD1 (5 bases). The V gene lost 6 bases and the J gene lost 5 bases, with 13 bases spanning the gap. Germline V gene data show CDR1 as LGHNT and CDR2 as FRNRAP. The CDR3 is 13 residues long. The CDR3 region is CASGLGQNTEAFF. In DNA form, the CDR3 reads TGTGCTAGTGGCCTAGGACAAAATACTGAAGCTTTCTTT.